Presented here are 10 T cell receptor beta chains from one specimen sequenced in a study of blood T cell repertoires in COVID-19. TCRdb's table, derived via immunoSEQ multiplex PCR, lists solely in-frame clones and lacks some. The table records about 150,000 clones, approximately 82% of them present only once. The sequenced sample was peripheral blood. These receptors came from a woman in her 50s with acute or convalescent COVID-19.

The chain combines TRBV7-2 with TRBJ1-2; 8 bases are shared with TRBD1. CDR3 length: 15 residues. CDR1 SGHTA and CDR2 FQGNSA come from the germline V gene. J gave up 2 bases and V 5 bases, and 7 bases lay outside the gene matches. Written as DNA, the CDR3 is TGTGCCAGCAGCCCAGCTGGACAGGGAAACTATGGCTACACCTTC. Translated, it gives CASSPAGQGNYGYTF.

J is TRBJ2-1 and V is TRBV25-1; no definite D call. CDR3 length: 17 residues. The germline V and J ends were trimmed by 7 bases and 9 bases, with 28 bases remaining between them. The germline V gene encodes CDR1 MGHDK and CDR2 SYGVNS. CDR3 region: CASNSASGERREGEQFF. The CDR3 DNA is TGTGCCAGCAACTCGGCTTCAGGTGAACGTCGAGAAGGTGAGCAGTTCTTC.

The rearrangement links TRBV2 to TRBJ1-6, with D possibly TRBD1 on 6 matching bases. In germline, CDR1 is SNHLY, CDR2 FYNNEI. The CDR3 is made up of 16 amino acids. The V end lost 5 bases, the J end lost 3 bases, and 14 bases lay between the germline ends. In DNA, the CDR3 is TGTGCCAGCAGTCCGAGGGGGATGGTCTATAATTCACCCCTCCACTTT. As protein: CASSPRGMVYNSPLHF.

Concerning this clone itself: Other DNA sequences of this sample code for an identical CDR3. This CDR3 reads CASSLAGTSGSFSEQFF. The CDR3 bases are TGTGCCAGCAGCTTAGCCGGGACTAGCGGGAGTTTTAGTGAGCAGTTCTTC. The chain uses TRBV7-7 and TRBJ2-1, with 14 bases aligning to TRBD2. From germline, CDR1 is SSHAT and CDR2 FNYEAQ (reference sequence). The V segment lost 0 bases and the J segment 9 bases; nucleotides outside the gene matches: 7. The CDR3 runs to 17 residues.

Here the CDR3 reads CASSKTGAYEQYF. The CDR3 DNA reads TGTGCCAGCAGTAAAACCGGGGCCTACGAGCAGTACTTC. The chain has TRBV2 and TRBJ2-7; the D gene is possibly TRBD2 (5 bases). Trimming left V 5 bases short and J 2 bases short, with 10 bases between. The CDR3 loop spans 13 amino acids. Germline V gene lookup returns CDR1 SNHLY and CDR2 FYNNEI.

The genes are TRBV6-2 or TRBV6-3 and TRBJ2-5; 9 bases are shared with TRBD1. Germline V gene data show CDR1 as MNHEY and CDR2 as SVGEGT. The CDR3 extends over 13 amino acids. The V segment lost 5 bases and the J segment 2 bases; nucleotides outside the gene matches: 0. In DNA, the CDR3 is TGTGCCAGCAGTGGGACAGGGCAAGAGACCCAGTACTTC. Its protein product is CASSGTGQETQYF.

The chain has TRBV4-1 and TRBJ2-1; possible D gene TRBD1, 6 bases. CDR1 MGHRA and CDR2 YSYEKL come from the germline V gene. The CDR3 length is 15 residues. Trimming removed 1 base at V and 7 bases at J, with 14 bases between. The CDR3 loop is CASSQVLGAWNEQFF. Written as DNA, the CDR3 is TGCGCCAGCAGCCAAGTCTTGGGGGCTTGGAATGAGCAGTTCTTC.

The chain is built from TRBV9 and TRBJ2-1; 7 positions match TRBD1. This CDR3 comprises 15 residues. Germline V CDR1 and CDR2: SGDLS, YYNGEE. V lost 0 bases and J lost 8; bases outside the gene matches: 8. The CDR3 loop is CASSVATGTLDEQFF. The CDR3, as DNA: TGTGCCAGCAGCGTAGCGACAGGGACATTGGATGAGCAGTTCTTC.

The V gene is TRBV3-1 (or the pseudogene TRBV3-2), the J gene TRBJ1-2, with TRBD1 matching over 8 bases. Germline V gene data show CDR1 as LGHDT and CDR2 as YNNKEL (reference sequence). The V and J ends lost 1 base and 6 bases, in that order; junction bases with no gene match: 4. The CDR3 spans 14 residues. CDR3 protein: CASSQAGQGHGYTF. The CDR3 nucleotides are TGTGCCAGCAGCCAAGCTGGACAGGGCCATGGCTACACCTTC.

The CDR3 coding sequence is TGTGCCAGCAGTTTAACTAGAGTCGGCTCCTACAATGAGCAGTTCTTC. Amino acids: CASSLTRVGSYNEQFF. V usage is TRBV28 and J usage is TRBJ2-1, with D tentatively TRBD2 (5 bases). V was pared by 2 bases and J by 0 bases, with 11 bases between. Germline lookup yields CDR1 MDHEN and CDR2 SYDVKM. This CDR3 spans 16 amino acids. Together with reference TRBV28 and TRBJ2-1, the CDR3 gives the full variable domain: DVKVTQSSRYLVKRTGEKVFLECVQDMDHENMFWYRQDPGLGLRLIYFSYDVKMKEKGDIPEGYSVSREKKERFSLILESASTNQTSMYLCASSLTRVGSYNEQFFGPGTRLTVL.